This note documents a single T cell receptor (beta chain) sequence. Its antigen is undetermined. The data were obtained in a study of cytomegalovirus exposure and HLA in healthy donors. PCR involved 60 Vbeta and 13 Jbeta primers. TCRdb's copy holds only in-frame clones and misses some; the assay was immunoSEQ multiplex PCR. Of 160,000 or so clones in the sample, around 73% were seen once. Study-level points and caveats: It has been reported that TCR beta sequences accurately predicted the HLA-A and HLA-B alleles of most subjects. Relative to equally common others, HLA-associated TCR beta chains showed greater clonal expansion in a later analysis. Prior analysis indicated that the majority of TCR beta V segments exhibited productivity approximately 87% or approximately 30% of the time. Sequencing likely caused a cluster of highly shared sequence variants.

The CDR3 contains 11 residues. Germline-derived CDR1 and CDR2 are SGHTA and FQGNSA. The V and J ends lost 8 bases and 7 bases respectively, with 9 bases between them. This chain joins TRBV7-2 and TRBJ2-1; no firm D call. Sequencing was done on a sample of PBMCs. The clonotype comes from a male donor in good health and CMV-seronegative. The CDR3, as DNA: TGTGCCAGCTCTGTCCGTAATGAGCAGTTCTTC. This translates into CASSVRNEQFF.